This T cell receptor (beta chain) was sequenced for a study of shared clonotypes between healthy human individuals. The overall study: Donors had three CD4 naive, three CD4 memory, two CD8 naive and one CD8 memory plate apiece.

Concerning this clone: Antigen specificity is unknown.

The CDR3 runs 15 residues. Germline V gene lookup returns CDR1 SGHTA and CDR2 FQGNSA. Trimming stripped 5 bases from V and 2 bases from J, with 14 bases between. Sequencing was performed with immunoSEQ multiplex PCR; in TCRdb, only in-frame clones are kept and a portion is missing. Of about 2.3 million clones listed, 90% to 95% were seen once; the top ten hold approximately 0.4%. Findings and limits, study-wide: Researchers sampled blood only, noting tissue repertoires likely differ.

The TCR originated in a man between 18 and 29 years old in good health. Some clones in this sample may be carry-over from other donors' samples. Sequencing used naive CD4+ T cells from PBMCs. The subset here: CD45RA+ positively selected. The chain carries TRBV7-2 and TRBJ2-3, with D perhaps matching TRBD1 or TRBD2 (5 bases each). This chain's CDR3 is CASSLRRGHTDTQYF. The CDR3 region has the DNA TGTGCCAGCAGCCTTAGACGGGGCCACACAGATACGCAGTATTTT.